This T cell receptor beta chain appears in the sequencing data of a study of OX40 agonist ivuxolimab in advanced cancers. The CDR3 is made up of 13 amino acids. V gave up 3 bases and J gave up 7 bases, with 9 bases separating them. Looked up from germline, CDR1 is ENHRY and CDR2 is SYGVKD. A few counts support this clone. Its target is not known. Data came from immunoSEQ multiplex PCR; TCRdb stores just in-frame clones and leaves some out. The sample holds 60,000 to 70,000 clones, about 81% seen once. Broader study findings: Averaged across samples, CD8+ T cells carried more expanded clones than CD4+ did.

The chain employs TRBV10-3 and TRBJ1-4, with D maybe TRBD1 (5 bases). The sequencing here drew on CD4+ or CD8+ T cells sorted from blood, taken in a trial of the OX40 agonist ivuxolimab. The sequence was obtained from an adult with an advanced solid tumor such as melanoma, head and neck, liver or kidney cancer. Here the CDR3 reads CAISDVQGEKLFF. The DNA of the CDR3 is TGTGCCATCAGTGACGTGCAGGGTGAAAAACTGTTTTTT.